This TCR beta chain originates from a study of tumor-infiltrating lymphocytes in primary liver carcinoma. Researchers generated TCR beta cDNA from 500 ng of total RNA, relying on a constant-region primer. Slightly modified ARM-PCR with three nested multiplex PCR rounds yielded TCR beta libraries. The first two PCR rounds, approximately 10 cycles each, used TRBV1-TRBV30 forward primers and a C-beta reverse primer. TCRdb called the multiplex PCR reads again in MiXCR, with one record for every CDR3 protein. The data show 40,000 or so distinct CDR3 sequences, with more than 70% seen just once and 35% to 45% held by the top ten. Co-extraction yielded RNA and DNA from around 20-30 mg of unsorted bulk tissue. The CDR3 runs 17 residues. V lost 1 base, J lost 3 bases, and 17 bases lay in between. Germline V gene lookup returns CDR1 LGHNA and CDR2 YSLEER.

The sample comprised tumor-adjacent normal liver tissue. The chain has TRBV4-3 and TRBJ2-3; D may be TRBD2 (5 bases). The sequence was collected from a woman in her 30s with primary liver carcinoma and hepatitis B virus infection. The CDR3 sequence: CASSQGNGAASTDTQYF. In nucleotides, the CDR3 is TGCGCCAGCAGCCAAGGTAATGGAGCGGCTAGTACAGATACGCAGTATTTT.